The 23 T cell receptor beta chains below come from one sample, sequenced in a study of shared clonotypes between healthy human individuals. The method was immunoSEQ multiplex PCR; TCRdb's version includes in-frame clones alone and lacks a portion of them. The table shows over a million clones, with around 95% occurring only once. The sequenced sample consisted of naive CD4+ T cells sorted from blood. Subset: CD45RA+ positively selected. The receptors derive from a man in his thirties or forties in good health.

The CDR3 here is CASSVGTSGRTDTQYF. CDR3 nucleotide sequence: TGTGCCAGCAGCGTCGGGACTAGCGGGAGGACAGATACGCAGTATTTT. The chain has TRBV5-8 and TRBJ2-3; 15 bases line up with TRBD2. The germline V gene encodes CDR1 SGHTS and CDR2 YDEGEE. The CDR3 loop spans 16 amino acids. V lost 4 bases and J lost 3; bases outside the gene matches: 3.

The CDR3 DNA sequence: TGTGCCAGCAGTGAATTGGGACAGGGTACTGAGACCCAGTACTTC. Translating it yields CASSELGQGTETQYF. The J gene is TRBJ2-5, the V gene TRBV25-1; 9 bases are shared with TRBD1. This CDR3 comprises 15 residues. Germline loops: CDR1 MGHDK, CDR2 SYGVNS. Unmatched junction bases numbered 5, after V lost 1 base and J lost 5 bases.

J is TRBJ2-7 and V is TRBV5-1; 10 positions match TRBD2. Looked up from germline, CDR1 is SGHRS and CDR2 is YFSETQ. Germline trimming cut 1 base from V and 1 base from J; bases unmatched to any gene: 5. CDR3 length equals 16 residues. The CDR3 DNA sequence: TGCGCCAGCAGCTTGTCCCCAGCGGGAGGGTCCTACGAGCAGTACTTC. It specifies CASSLSPAGGSYEQYF.

The V gene is TRBV7-2, the J gene TRBJ2-7; the match to TRBD2 covers 12 bases. Trimming removed 8 bases from V and 13 bases from J; junction bases left unmatched: 15. Per the germline V gene, CDR1 is SGHTA and CDR2 is FQGNSA. The CDR3 contains 14 residues. The CDR3 loop reads CASSGGSSGRAFYF. Here the CDR3 DNA reads TGTGCCAGCTCCGGAGGGTCTAGCGGGAGGGCCTTTTACTTC.

The chain has TRBV18 and TRBJ1-1; D gene ambiguous. V lost 2 bases, J lost 5 bases, and 6 bases lay in between. Per germline, CDR1 KGHSH and CDR2 LQKENI. The CDR3 runs to 12 residues. Here the CDR3 DNA reads TGTGCCAGCTCACCAGCGAGGACTGAAGCTTTCTTT. Its translation is CASSPARTEAFF.

The chain joins TRBV18 to TRBJ2-7, with 13 nucleotides matching TRBD2. CDR1 is KGHSH, CDR2 LQKENI, per germline. CDR3 size: 16 residues. V trimming: 5 bases; J trimming: 3 bases; junction bases outside the gene matches: 7. The CDR3 region is CASSSGLAGVSYEQYF. The CDR3 DNA is TGTGCCAGCTCATCCGGACTAGCGGGAGTCAGCTACGAGCAGTACTTC.

The chain employs TRBV10-3 and TRBJ2-2; D unresolved. The germline V gene encodes CDR1 ENHRY and CDR2 SYGVKD. The CDR3 is 11 amino acids. V dropped 7 bases and J dropped 4 bases, with 4 bases sitting between them. The CDR3 here is CAITATGELFF. CDR3 nucleotides: TGTGCCATCACGGCCACCGGGGAGCTGTTTTTT.

This clone is a singleton in its sample. The chain's CDR3 is CANPGWGHGQPQHF. The CDR3 bases are TGTGCCAACCCTGGATGGGGGCACGGTCAGCCCCAGCATTTT. The chain links TRBV6-1 to TRBJ1-5, with D maybe TRBD1 (6 bases). This CDR3 has 14 amino acids. The germline V and J ends were trimmed by 10 bases and 6 bases, with 19 bases remaining between them. Germline CDR1 and CDR2: MNHNS and SASEGT.

V is TRBV5-1 and J is TRBJ1-1; a weak D match, TRBD1 (6 bases). CDR3 length: 15 amino acids. Per the germline V gene, CDR1 is SGHRS and CDR2 is YFSETQ. V lost 0 bases to trimming and J lost 2 bases, with 11 bases between them. CDR3 nucleotides: TGCGCCAGCAGCTTGGTACAGGGAGGTAACACTGAAGCTTTCTTT. This encodes CASSLVQGGNTEAFF.

The V and J genes are TRBV2 and TRBJ2-7; 7 nucleotides align to TRBD1. The CDR3 contains 14 residues. V dropped 6 bases and J dropped 3; count of bases not matched to a gene: 8. Germline V gene lookup returns CDR1 SNHLY and CDR2 FYNNEI. CDR3 sequence: CASRVRGNLYEQYF. As DNA, the CDR3 is TGTGCCAGCAGAGTCAGGGGGAACCTCTACGAGCAGTACTTC. The variable domain in full, completed from reference TRBV2 and TRBJ2-7, reads EPEVTQTPSHQVTQMGQEVILRCVPISNHLYFYWYRQILGQKVEFLVSFYNNEISEKSEIFDDQFSVERPDGSNFTLKIRSTKLEDSAMYFCASRVRGNLYEQYFGPGTRLTVT.

The rearrangement uses TRBV5-4 and TRBJ2-5, with a weak D call TRBD1 (8 bases). Germline values: CDR1 SGHNT, CDR2 YYREEE (reference sequence). The CDR3 runs 16 residues. Trimming cost V 4 bases and J 0 bases, with 16 bases left between them. CDR3 DNA sequence: TGTGCCAGCAGCCAAGGACAGGGAGGGAACCAAGAGACCCAGTACTTC. Encoded protein: CASSQGQGGNQETQYF.

This clone was observed a single time. The gene calls are TRBV19 and TRBJ2-5, with a tentative D call TRBD2 (6 bases). The CDR3 totals 15 residues. The V end lost 4 bases, the J end lost 5 bases, and 17 bases lay between the germline ends. In germline, CDR1 is LNHDA, CDR2 SQIVND (reference sequence). The CDR3 DNA sequence: TGTGCCAGTAGTACGGGCGGGGTCCAACATGAGACCCAGTACTTC. This sequence encodes CASSTGGVQHETQYF. Filled out from reference TRBV19 and TRBJ2-5, the complete variable domain reads DGGITQSPKYLFRKEGQNVTLSCEQNLNHDAMYWYRQDPGQGLRLIYYSQIVNDFQKGDIAEGYSVSREKKESFPLTVTSAQKNPTAFYLCASSTGGVQHETQYFGPGTRLLVL.

This chain joins TRBV2 and TRBJ2-1; D could derive from TRBD1 or TRBD2 (6 bases each). This CDR3 has 12 residues. Germline lookup yields CDR1 SNHLY and CDR2 FYNNEI. V was shortened by 6 bases and J by 9 bases, with 12 bases between the two germline ends. The CDR3 loop reads CASRAGGGEQFF. CDR3 in DNA: TGTGCCAGCAGAGCCGGGGGCGGTGAGCAGTTCTTC.

The V and J genes are TRBV19 and TRBJ2-7; TRBD1 or TRBD2 may be the D gene (5 bases each). V was pared by 7 bases and J by 3 bases, with 13 bases between. There are 13 residues in the CDR3. Germline values: CDR1 LNHDA, CDR2 SQIVND (reference sequence). For the CDR3, the DNA is TGTGCCAGTACCCCGGGACCAAACTACGAGCAGTACTTC. This translates into CASTPGPNYEQYF.

The V gene is TRBV13, the J gene TRBJ1-1; D gene ambiguous. Germline assignment: CDR1 PRHDT and CDR2 FYEKMQ (reference sequence). The CDR3 is 16 residues long. Trimming left V 0 bases short and J 1 base short, with 12 bases between. The CDR3 reads CASSLGRGIQNTEAFF. DNA for the CDR3: TGTGCCAGCAGCTTAGGACGGGGAATCCAGAACACTGAAGCTTTCTTT.

V is TRBV14 and J is TRBJ1-3; D might be TRBD1 (5 bases). Germline V gives CDR1 SGHDN, CDR2 FVKESK. V shed 4 bases and J shed 7 bases, with 17 bases lying between them. This CDR3 spans 15 amino acids. The CDR3 protein is CASSPPGPLRNTIYF. CDR3 nucleotide sequence: TGTGCCAGCAGCCCGCCAGGGCCGCTGAGGAACACCATATATTTT.

V is TRBV27 and J is TRBJ1-2; 7 nucleotides align to TRBD1. CDR1 and CDR2 from the germline V gene are MNHEY and SMNVEV (reference sequence). The V segment lost 5 bases and the J segment 7 bases; nucleotides outside the gene matches: 13. There are 15 residues in the CDR3. This CDR3 reads CASSPQQGGSRGYTF. CDR3 DNA: TGTGCCAGCAGTCCCCAGCAGGGGGGCAGTCGTGGCTACACCTTC.

This clone has a single count. This sequence joins TRBV18 and TRBJ2-5; D is unclear. V shed 4 bases and J shed 2 bases, with 11 bases lying between them. There are 14 residues in the CDR3. Germline values: CDR1 KGHSH, CDR2 LQKENI. The CDR3 DNA reads as TGTGCCAGCTCACAGAGGACCTCACAAGAGACCCAGTACTTC. Protein: CASSQRTSQETQYF.

In regard to this clone: Other DNA variants within this sample encode the same CDR3. The rearrangement uses TRBV5-6 and TRBJ2-7, with 7 bases aligning to TRBD1. The length of the CDR3 is 14 residues. V shed 0 bases and J 3 bases; nucleotides not matched to a gene: 3. Germline CDR1 is SGHDT and CDR2 is YYEEEE. Here the CDR3 DNA reads TGTGCCAGCAGCTTGGCCGGACAGGTCTACGAGCAGTACTTC. Translated, it gives CASSLAGQVYEQYF.

V and J are TRBV7-3 and TRBJ2-7, with 8 bases fitting TRBD2. V was pared by 1 base and J by 6 bases, with 5 bases of the junction left unmatched. This CDR3 region has 14 residues. From germline, CDR1 is SGHTA and CDR2 FQGTGA. The CDR3 is CASSLNGRASEQYF. For the CDR3, the DNA is TGTGCCAGCAGCTTAAACGGGAGGGCGAGCGAGCAGTACTTC.

For this clone: Distinct nucleotide sequences in the sample also encode this CDR3. The chain combines TRBV28 with TRBJ1-5; 8 bases are a match to TRBD1. Looked up from germline, CDR1 is MDHEN and CDR2 is SYDVKM. V gave up 6 bases and J gave up 5 bases; unmatched junction bases: 3. The CDR3 loop spans 13 amino acids. The CDR3 reads CASRTGGHQPQHF. CDR3 in DNA: TGTGCCAGCAGAACAGGGGGGCATCAGCCCCAGCATTTT.

The chain uses TRBV15 and TRBJ2-7; tentatively, D is TRBD1 or TRBD2 (5 bases each). This CDR3 is 15 amino acids long. CDR1 and CDR2 (germline): LNHNV, YYDKDF (reference sequence). V was cut by 1 base and J by 2 bases, with 12 bases left in between. CDR3 protein: CATSRVRMGAYEQYF. CDR3 bases: TGTGCCACCAGCAGAGTCCGGATGGGGGCCTACGAGCAGTACTTC.

The V and J genes are TRBV29-1 and TRBJ2-3; a weak D match, TRBD2 (6 bases). There are 13 residues in the CDR3. Germline assignment: CDR1 SQVTM and CDR2 ANQGSEA. Deletions cut 4 bases from V and 2 bases from J, with 10 bases between. CDR3 DNA: TGCAGCGTTGTCGGGAGCCCCACAGATACGCAGTATTTT. Protein: CSVVGSPTDTQYF.